This is a list of T cell receptor beta chains from one sample in a study of cytomegalovirus exposure and HLA in healthy donors. Using immunoSEQ multiplex PCR, the repertoire was profiled, and TCRdb retains in-frame clones only, with some absent. This table has 95,000 to 150,000 clones, 94% appearing once. Sequencing was carried out using PBMCs. The receptors stem from a woman between 18 and 30 years old in good health and CMV-seronegative. The CDR3 runs from the conserved cysteine through the conserved F or W. D genes are given only for firm matches. Size tells how often a clone was seen (once, few, many) or the class of an expanded clone, and some rows leave it out.

j_gene	abundance	v_gene	d_gene	CDR3aa	CDR3nt
TRBJ1-5	NA	TRBV19	TRBD1	CASNAGGFYQPQHF	TGTGCCAGTAACGCAGGGGGCTTTTATCAGCCCCAGCATTTT
TRBJ2-1	NA	TRBV11-2	NA	CASSPGGSYNEQFF	TGTGCCAGCAGCCCGGGTGGGTCCTACAATGAGCAGTTCTTC
TRBJ1-2	NA	TRBV2	TRBD1	CASSDIMDRASNYGYTF	TGTGCCAGCAGTGATATCATGGACAGGGCTTCTAACTATGGCTACACCTTC
TRBJ2-2	NA	TRBV4-1	NA	CASSQVRANTGELFF	TGCGCCAGCAGCCAAGTGCGGGCGAACACCGGGGAGCTGTTTTTT
TRBJ2-3	NA	TRBV10-3	NA	CAISESKAGNTDTQYF	TGTGCCATCAGTGAGTCGAAGGCAGGGAACACAGATACGCAGTATTTT
TRBJ1-2	NA	TRBV6-1	TRBD1	CASSDPGQGAGGYTF	TGTGCCAGCAGTGACCCTGGACAGGGGGCTGGTGGCTACACCTTC
TRBJ1-2	NA	TRBV6-5	TRBD1	CASTSGGRGYTF	TGTGCCAGCACCTCAGGGGGGAGAGGCTACACCTTC
TRBJ1-1	once	TRBV9	TRBD1	CASTGGTAEAFF	TGTGCCAGCACTGGGGGGACAGCTGAAGCTTTCTTT
TRBJ1-1	NA	TRBV7-6	NA	CASSPLEGGTEAFF	TGTGCCAGCAGCCCCTTGGAGGGGGGGACTGAAGCTTTCTTT
TRBJ2-1	NA	TRBV28	TRBD1	CASSTGTANTYNEQFF	TGTGCCAGCAGTACCGGGACAGCTAACACCTACAATGAGCAGTTCTTC
TRBJ2-1	NA	TRBV29-1	TRBD1	CSVGVTGLGDEQFF	TGCAGCGTTGGGGTGACAGGGTTAGGCGATGAGCAGTTCTTC
TRBJ2-1	NA	TRBV4-1	NA	CASSQDGRRVNYNEQFF	TGCGCCAGCAGCCAAGATGGGCGGAGGGTCAACTACAATGAGCAGTTCTTC
TRBJ2-2	NA	TRBV27	NA	CASRGASNTGELFF	TGTGCCAGCAGGGGGGCCTCTAACACCGGGGAGCTGTTTTTT
TRBJ2-7	NA	TRBV9	NA	CASSVGPLGYEQYF	TGTGCCAGCAGCGTAGGACCCCTAGGCTACGAGCAGTACTTC
TRBJ2-1	NA	TRBV9	TRBD2	CASSSTSGKDYNEQFF	TGTGCCAGCAGCTCGACTAGCGGGAAGGACTACAATGAGCAGTTCTTC
TRBJ2-7	NA	TRBV4-1	NA	CASSRPGQTYEQYF	TGCGCCAGCAGCCGGCCTGGACAGACCTACGAGCAGTACTTC
TRBJ1-2	NA	TRBV19	TRBD1	CASSRMDRDVIGDGYTF	TGTGCCAGTAGCCGTATGGACAGGGACGTTATTGGGGATGGCTACACCTTC
TRBJ1-5	NA	TRBV6-1	NA	CASSPAGWQPQHF	TGTGCCAGCAGTCCAGCAGGGTGGCAGCCCCAGCATTTT
TRBJ2-1	once	TRBV11-2	TRBD1	CASGQYRGAFNEQFF	TGTGCCAGCGGGCAATACAGGGGGGCCTTTAATGAGCAGTTCTTC